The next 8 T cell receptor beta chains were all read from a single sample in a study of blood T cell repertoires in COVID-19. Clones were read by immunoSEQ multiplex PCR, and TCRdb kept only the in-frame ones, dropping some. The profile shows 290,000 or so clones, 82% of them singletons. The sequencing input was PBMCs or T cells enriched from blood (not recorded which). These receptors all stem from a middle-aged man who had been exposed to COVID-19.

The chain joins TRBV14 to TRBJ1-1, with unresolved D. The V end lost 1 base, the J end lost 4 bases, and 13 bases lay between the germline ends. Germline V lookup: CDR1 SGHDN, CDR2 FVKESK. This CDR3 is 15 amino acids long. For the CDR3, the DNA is TGTGCCAGCAGCCAAGTCCGCGGTCCGGGCACTGAAGCTTTCTTT. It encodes CASSQVRGPGTEAFF.

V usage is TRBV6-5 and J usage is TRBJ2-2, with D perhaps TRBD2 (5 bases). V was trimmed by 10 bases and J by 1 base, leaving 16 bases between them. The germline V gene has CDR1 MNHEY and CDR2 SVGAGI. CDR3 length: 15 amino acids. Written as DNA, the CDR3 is TGTGCCACCCGGAGGCAGGAGCTGAACACCGGGGAGCTGTTTTTT. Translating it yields CATRRQELNTGELFF.

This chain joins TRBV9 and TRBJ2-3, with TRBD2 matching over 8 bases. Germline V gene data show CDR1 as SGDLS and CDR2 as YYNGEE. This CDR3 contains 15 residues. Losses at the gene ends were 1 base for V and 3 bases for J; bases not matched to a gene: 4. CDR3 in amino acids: CASSVLAGLTDTQYF. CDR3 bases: TGTGCCAGCAGCGTACTAGCGGGCTTAACAGATACGCAGTATTTT.

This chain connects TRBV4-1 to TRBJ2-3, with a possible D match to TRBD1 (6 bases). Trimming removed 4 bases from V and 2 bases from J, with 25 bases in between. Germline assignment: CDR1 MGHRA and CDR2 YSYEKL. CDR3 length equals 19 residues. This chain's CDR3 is CASSLLSPNRVTFTDTQYF. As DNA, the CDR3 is TGCGCCAGCAGCCTTCTCAGCCCCAACAGGGTAACATTCACAGATACGCAGTATTTT.

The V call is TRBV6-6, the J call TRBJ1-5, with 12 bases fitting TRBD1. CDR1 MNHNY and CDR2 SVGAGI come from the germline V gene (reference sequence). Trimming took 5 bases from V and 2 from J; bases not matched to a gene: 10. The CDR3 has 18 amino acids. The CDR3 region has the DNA TGTGCCAGCAGTCGGACCGGGACAGGGGGCTTCGGCAATCAGCCCCAGCATTTT. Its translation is CASSRTGTGGFGNQPQHF.

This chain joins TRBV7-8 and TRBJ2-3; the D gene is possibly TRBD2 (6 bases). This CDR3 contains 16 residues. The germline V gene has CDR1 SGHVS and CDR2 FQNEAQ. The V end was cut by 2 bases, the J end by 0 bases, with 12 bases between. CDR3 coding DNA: TGTGCCAGCAGCTTAAGGGACTTCTCTAGCACAGATACGCAGTATTTT. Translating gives CASSLRDFSSTDTQYF.

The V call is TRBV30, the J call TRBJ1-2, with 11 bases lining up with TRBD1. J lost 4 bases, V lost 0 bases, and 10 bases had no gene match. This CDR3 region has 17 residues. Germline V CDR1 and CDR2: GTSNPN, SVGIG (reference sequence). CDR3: CAWSVHRTGGFGYGYTF. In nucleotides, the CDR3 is TGTGCCTGGAGTGTACATAGGACAGGGGGCTTTGGCTATGGCTACACCTTC.

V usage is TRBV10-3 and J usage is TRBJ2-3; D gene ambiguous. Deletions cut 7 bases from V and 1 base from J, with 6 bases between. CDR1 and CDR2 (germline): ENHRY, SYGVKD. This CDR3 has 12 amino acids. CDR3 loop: CAIMAGTDTQYF. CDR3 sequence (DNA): TGTGCCATCATGGCAGGCACAGATACGCAGTATTTT.